The source of this TCR beta chain is a study of T cell repertoires in cytomegalovirus infection. Study-wide context: CMV epitopes that were recently identified and HLA-C-restricted were used alongside well-studied HLA-B-restricted ones.

Each CDR3 protein gets one entry after TCRdb re-called the reads with MiXCR. The repertoire holds some 800,000 distinct CDR3 sequences, with 30% to 35% as singletons. CDR3 length: 14 residues. CDR1 and CDR2 (germline): SGHNT, YYREEE (reference sequence). J was trimmed by 8 bases and V by 3 bases; bases with no gene match: 8. This clonotype occurred a few times. Its antigen is still unknown. This chain connects TRBV5-4 to TRBJ2-1; 7 bases align to TRBD2. This clonotype originated in a human donor in good health (CMV status not recorded). Some clones in this sample may be carry-over from other donors' samples. This sample comprised cultured CD8+ T cells from PBMCs, obtained from culture after CMV antigen stimulation. As DNA, the CDR3 is TGTGCCAGCAGCTCGGTCGGGGGGTATGATGAGCAGTTCTTC. Protein sequence: CASSSVGGYDEQFF. Filled out from reference TRBV5-4 and TRBJ2-1, the complete variable domain reads ETGVTQSPTHLIKTRGQQVTLRCSSQSGHNTVSWYQQALGQGPQFIFQYYREEENGRGNFPPRFSGLQFPNYSSELNVNALELDDSALYLCASSSVGGYDEQFFGPGTRLTVL.